Following are 13 T cell receptor beta chains from one sample sequenced in a study of T cell responses to AZD1222 COVID-19 vaccine. Profiling relied on immunoSEQ multiplex PCR, and the TCRdb table lists in-frame clones only, not all of them. Among about 120,000 clones listed, roughly 86% were seen once. Sample: peripheral blood, taken 28 days after the second AZD1222 dose. The receptors shown here come from an adult who received the AZD1222 COVID-19 vaccine.

The chain is built from TRBV9 and TRBJ1-4; no clear D gene. The germline V gene encodes CDR1 SGDLS and CDR2 YYNGEE. Trimming took off 3 bases at V and 2 bases at J, with 11 bases between the two ends. The CDR3 contains 15 residues. The DNA for the CDR3 is TGTGCCAGCAGCGCCCTAGGTAGCACTAATGAAAAACTGTTTTTT. Translating it yields CASSALGSTNEKLFF.

J is TRBJ2-1 and V is TRBV2, with D hard to call. Germline V gene data show CDR1 as SNHLY and CDR2 as FYNNEI. The CDR3 extends over 12 amino acids. Trimming cost V 5 bases and J 3 bases, with 5 bases left between them. This CDR3 is CASSKDYNEQFF. Written as DNA, the CDR3 is TGTGCCAGCAGTAAAGACTACAATGAGCAGTTCTTC.

This clone was counted a few times. The CDR3 region has the DNA TGTGCCAGCAGCTCCGAGGGACTAGCGGACAATGAGCAGTTCTTC. Residues: CASSSEGLADNEQFF. V and J are TRBV7-2 and TRBJ2-1, with 11 bases that match TRBD2. The J segment lost 5 bases and the V segment lost 4 bases, leaving 4 bases of the junction unmatched. The CDR3 runs to 15 residues. Germline values: CDR1 SGHTA, CDR2 FQGNSA.

The CDR3 nucleotides read TGTGCCAGCAGCTTAACAGGGGGGTACAACTATGGCTACACCTTC. It is translated as CASSLTGGYNYGYTF. The chain links TRBV27 to TRBJ1-2; 8 nucleotides agree with TRBD1. This CDR3 is built from 15 residues. Germline V gene sequence: CDR1 MNHEY, CDR2 SMNVEV (reference sequence). J gave up 2 bases and V 6 bases, and 8 bases lay outside the gene matches.

The V and J genes are TRBV6-6 and TRBJ1-4; TRBD1 matches at 8 bases. The V gene end was trimmed by 2 bases and the J gene end by 8 bases; junction bases not matched to a gene: 4. The length of the CDR3 is 14 residues. Germline lookup yields CDR1 MNHNY and CDR2 SVGAGI (reference sequence). In nucleotides, the CDR3 is TGTGCCAGCAGTTACGGACAGGGAAGCGAAAAACTGTTTTTT. It is translated as CASSYGQGSEKLFF.

This clone appeared a single time. The gene calls are TRBV19 and TRBJ2-7; TRBD1 agrees at 8 bases. Germline lookup yields CDR1 LNHDA and CDR2 SQIVND (reference sequence). The CDR3 contains 15 residues. After removal of 4 bases from V and 3 bases from J, the junction contained 8 bases not matched to a gene. The CDR3 region is CASSSDSTGGYEQYF. The CDR3, as DNA: TGTGCCAGTAGTAGCGATTCCACAGGGGGCTACGAGCAGTACTTC.

The J gene is TRBJ2-3, the V gene TRBV5-4; a possible D gene is TRBD2 (5 bases). Trimming cost V 5 bases and J 5 bases, with 15 bases left between them. CDR3 length: 14 residues. CDR1 is SGHNT, CDR2 YYREEE, per germline (reference sequence). CDR3 in amino acids: CASSPAGSRDTQYF. CDR3 nucleotide sequence: TGTGCCAGCAGTCCCGCTGGGAGTCGAGATACGCAGTATTTT.

The V gene is TRBV5-1, the J gene TRBJ1-1; D unresolved. V lost 0 bases to trimming and J lost 5 bases, with 14 bases between them. The CDR3 totals 15 residues. The germline V gene encodes CDR1 SGHRS and CDR2 YFSETQ. The CDR3 DNA sequence: TGCGCCAGCAGCTTGGGACGGGTCAGAGGAACTGAAGCTTTCTTT. Translation: CASSLGRVRGTEAFF.

V is TRBV19 and J is TRBJ2-3; 9 nucleotides line up with TRBD2. The CDR3 spans 15 residues. Looked up from germline, CDR1 is LNHDA and CDR2 is SQIVND (reference sequence). V lost 1 base and J lost 5; bases outside the gene matches: 4. The CDR3 is CASSIGGGALDTQYF. The DNA of the CDR3 is TGTGCCAGTAGTATAGGCGGGGGGGCCTTAGATACGCAGTATTTT.

This clone has just one count. The chain employs TRBV11-2 and TRBJ1-1; D is unresolved. The CDR3 length is 15 residues. V shed 0 bases and J shed 4 bases, with 12 bases lying between them. Germline CDR1 and CDR2: SGHAT and FQNNGV. DNA of the CDR3: TGTGCCAGCAGCTTAGATTGGGCAGTAACCACTGAAGCTTTCTTT. Translation gives CASSLDWAVTTEAFF.

The chain joins TRBV11-2 to TRBJ2-3; D unresolved. CDR1 SGHAT and CDR2 FQNNGV come from the germline V gene. The CDR3 runs to 14 residues. The V gene lost 1 base and the J gene lost 2 bases, with 7 bases spanning the gap. Here the CDR3 reads CASSLVGPTDTQYF. CDR3 coding DNA: TGTGCCAGCAGCTTAGTGGGTCCCACAGATACGCAGTATTTT. The entire variable domain, with the rest obtained from reference TRBV11-2 and TRBJ2-3, is as follows: EAGVAQSPRYKIIEKRQSVAFWCNPISGHATLYWYQQILGQGPKLLIQFQNNGVVDDSQLPKDRFSAERLKGVDSTLKIQPAKLEDSAVYLCASSLVGPTDTQYFGPGTRLTVL.

J is TRBJ1-5 and V is TRBV27; tentative D call: TRBD1 (5 bases). Trimming took off 8 bases at V and 2 bases at J, with 31 bases between the two ends. Germline-derived CDR1 and CDR2 are MNHEY and SMNVEV (reference sequence). The CDR3 consists of 20 residues. For the CDR3, the DNA is TGTGCCAGCCCTAACCCGGGGGGTCACCATGGACTGGAGGGCAATCAGCCCCAGCATTTT. Its translation is CASPNPGGHHGLEGNQPQHF.

The chain has TRBV18 and TRBJ2-7; TRBD1 agrees at 11 bases. Looked up from germline, CDR1 is KGHSH and CDR2 is LQKENI. This CDR3 region has 14 residues. J lost 0 bases, V lost 8 bases, and 3 bases had no gene match. The CDR3 region is CASGDRGISYEQYF. CDR3 coding DNA: TGTGCCAGCGGGGACAGGGGGATCTCCTACGAGCAGTACTTC.